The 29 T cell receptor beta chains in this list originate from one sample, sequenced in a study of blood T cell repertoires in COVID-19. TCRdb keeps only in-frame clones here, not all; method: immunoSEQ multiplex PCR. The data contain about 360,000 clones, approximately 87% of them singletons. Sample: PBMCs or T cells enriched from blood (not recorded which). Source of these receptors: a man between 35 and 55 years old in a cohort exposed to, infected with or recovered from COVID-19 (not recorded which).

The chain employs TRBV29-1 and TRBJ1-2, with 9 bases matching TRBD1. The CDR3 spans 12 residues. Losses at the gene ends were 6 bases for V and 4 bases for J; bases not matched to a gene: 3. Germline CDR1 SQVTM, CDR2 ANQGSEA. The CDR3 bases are TGCAGCGTAGGGACAGGGAGCTATGGCTACACCTTC. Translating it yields CSVGTGSYGYTF.

In nucleotides, the CDR3 is TGTGCCAGCAGTATACACCCAGGGGGAGAGACCCAGTACTTC. Its protein is CASSIHPGGETQYF. V usage is TRBV28 and J usage is TRBJ2-5; 7 bases are shared with TRBD1. Germline V gives CDR1 MDHEN, CDR2 SYDVKM. J was trimmed by 4 bases and V by 5 bases; bases with no gene match: 7. The CDR3 sequence is 14 residues long.

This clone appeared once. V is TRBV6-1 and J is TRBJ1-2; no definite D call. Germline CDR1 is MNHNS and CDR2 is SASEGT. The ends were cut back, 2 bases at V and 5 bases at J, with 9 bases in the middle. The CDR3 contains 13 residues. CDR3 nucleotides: TGTGCCAGCAGTGAAAACGCCAGATATGGCTACACCTTC. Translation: CASSENARYGYTF.

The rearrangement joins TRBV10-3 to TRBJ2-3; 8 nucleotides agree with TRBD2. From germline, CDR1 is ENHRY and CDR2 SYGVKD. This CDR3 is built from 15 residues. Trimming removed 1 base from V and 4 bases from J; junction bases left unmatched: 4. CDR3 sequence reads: CAISEWGGRSDTQYF. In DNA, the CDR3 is TGTGCCATCAGTGAGTGGGGCGGGAGGTCAGATACGCAGTATTTT.

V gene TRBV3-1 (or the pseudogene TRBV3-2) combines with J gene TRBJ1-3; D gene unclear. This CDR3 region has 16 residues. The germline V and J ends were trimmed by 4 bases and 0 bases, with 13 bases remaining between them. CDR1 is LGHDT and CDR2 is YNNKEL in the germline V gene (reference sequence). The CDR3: CASSPTSTSSGNTIYF. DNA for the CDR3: TGTGCCAGCAGCCCAACGTCCACGAGCTCTGGAAACACCATATATTTT.

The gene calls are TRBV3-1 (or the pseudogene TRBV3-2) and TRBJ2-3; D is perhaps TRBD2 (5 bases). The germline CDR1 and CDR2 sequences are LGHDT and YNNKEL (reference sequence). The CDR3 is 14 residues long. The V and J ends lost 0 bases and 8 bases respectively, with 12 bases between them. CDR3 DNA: TGTGCCAGCAGCCAAGACGGCCAGCGGCCTACGCAGTATTTT. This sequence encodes CASSQDGQRPTQYF.

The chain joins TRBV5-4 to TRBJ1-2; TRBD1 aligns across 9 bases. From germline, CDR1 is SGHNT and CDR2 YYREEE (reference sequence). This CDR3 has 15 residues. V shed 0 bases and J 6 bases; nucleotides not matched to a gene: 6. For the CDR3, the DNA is TGTGCCAGCAGCTTGGGCTGGGACAGGGCCGATGGCTACACCTTC. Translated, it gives CASSLGWDRADGYTF.

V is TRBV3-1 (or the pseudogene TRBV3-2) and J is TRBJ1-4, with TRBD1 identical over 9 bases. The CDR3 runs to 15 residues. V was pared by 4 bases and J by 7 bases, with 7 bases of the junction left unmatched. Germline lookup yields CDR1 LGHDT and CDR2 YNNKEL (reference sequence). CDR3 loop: CASSPGDRGSEKLFF. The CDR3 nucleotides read TGTGCCAGCAGCCCGGGCGACAGGGGGAGTGAAAAACTGTTTTTT.

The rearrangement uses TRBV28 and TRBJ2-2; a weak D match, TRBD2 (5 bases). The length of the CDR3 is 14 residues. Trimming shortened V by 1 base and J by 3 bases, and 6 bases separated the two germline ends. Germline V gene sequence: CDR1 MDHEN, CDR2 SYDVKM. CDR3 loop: CASSLLRDTGELFF. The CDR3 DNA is TGTGCCAGCAGTTTATTGAGGGACACCGGGGAGCTGTTTTTT.

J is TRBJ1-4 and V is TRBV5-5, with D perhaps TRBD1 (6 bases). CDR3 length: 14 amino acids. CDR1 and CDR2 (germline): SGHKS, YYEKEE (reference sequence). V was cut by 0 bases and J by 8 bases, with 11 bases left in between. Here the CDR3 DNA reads TGTGCCAGCAGCTTGGGAGACAGGAGGGAAAAACTGTTTTTT. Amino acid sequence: CASSLGDRREKLFF. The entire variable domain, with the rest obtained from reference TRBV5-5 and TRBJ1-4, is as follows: DAGVTQSPTHLIKTRGQQVTLRCSPISGHKSVSWYQQVLGQGPQFIFQYYEKEERGRGNFPDRFSARQFPNYSSELNVNALLLGDSALYLCASSLGDRREKLFFGSGTQLSVL.

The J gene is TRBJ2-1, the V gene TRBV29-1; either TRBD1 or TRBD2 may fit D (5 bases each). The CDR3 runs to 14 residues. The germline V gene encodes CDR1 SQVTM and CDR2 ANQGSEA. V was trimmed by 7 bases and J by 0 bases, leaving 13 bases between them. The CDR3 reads CSEGPVSSYNEQFF. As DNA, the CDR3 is TGCAGCGAGGGACCCGTGAGCTCCTACAATGAGCAGTTCTTC.

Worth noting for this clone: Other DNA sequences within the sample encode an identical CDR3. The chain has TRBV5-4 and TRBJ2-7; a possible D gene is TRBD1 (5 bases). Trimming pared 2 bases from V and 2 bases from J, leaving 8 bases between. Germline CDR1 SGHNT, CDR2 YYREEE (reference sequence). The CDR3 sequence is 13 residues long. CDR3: CASSLDSTYEQYF. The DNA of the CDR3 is TGTGCCAGCAGCTTAGACAGTACCTACGAGCAGTACTTC.

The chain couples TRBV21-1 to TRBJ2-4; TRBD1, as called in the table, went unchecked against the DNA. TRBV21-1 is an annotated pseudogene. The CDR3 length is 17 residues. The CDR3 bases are TGTGCCAGCAGCAAAGGATCTACAGGATTCGGTGGAAACATTCAGTACTTC. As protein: CASSKGSTGFGGNIQYF.

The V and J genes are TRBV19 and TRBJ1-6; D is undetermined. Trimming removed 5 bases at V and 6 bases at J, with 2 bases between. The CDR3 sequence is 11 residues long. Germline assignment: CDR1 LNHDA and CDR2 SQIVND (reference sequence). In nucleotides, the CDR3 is TGTGCCAGTAGTCGTAATTCACCCCTCCACTTT. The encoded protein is CASSRNSPLHF.

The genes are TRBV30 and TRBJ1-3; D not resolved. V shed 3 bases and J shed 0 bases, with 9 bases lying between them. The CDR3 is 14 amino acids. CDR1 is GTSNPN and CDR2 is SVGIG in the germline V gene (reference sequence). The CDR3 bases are TGTGCCTGGAGCGTACAGAGCTCTGGAAACACCATATATTTT. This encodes CAWSVQSSGNTIYF.

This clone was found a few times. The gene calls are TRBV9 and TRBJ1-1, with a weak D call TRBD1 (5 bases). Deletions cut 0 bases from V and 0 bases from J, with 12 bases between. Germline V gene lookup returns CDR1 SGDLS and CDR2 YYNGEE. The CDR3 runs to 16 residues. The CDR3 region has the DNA TGTGCCAGCAGCGTAGTACAGGCGGGGATGAACACTGAAGCTTTCTTT. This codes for CASSVVQAGMNTEAFF.

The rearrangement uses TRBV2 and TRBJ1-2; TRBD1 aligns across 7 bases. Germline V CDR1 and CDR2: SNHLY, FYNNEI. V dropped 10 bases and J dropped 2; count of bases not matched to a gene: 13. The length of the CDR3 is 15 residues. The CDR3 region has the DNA TGTGCCATCGACTTCCTCGGGACAGAAAACTATGGCTACACCTTC. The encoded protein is CAIDFLGTENYGYTF.

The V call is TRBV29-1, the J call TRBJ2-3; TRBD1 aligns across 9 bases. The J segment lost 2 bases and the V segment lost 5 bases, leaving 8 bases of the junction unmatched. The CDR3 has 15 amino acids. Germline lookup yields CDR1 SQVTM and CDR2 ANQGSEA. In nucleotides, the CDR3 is TGCAGCGTTCTGACGGACAGGGGCCACACAGATACGCAGTATTTT. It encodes CSVLTDRGHTDTQYF.

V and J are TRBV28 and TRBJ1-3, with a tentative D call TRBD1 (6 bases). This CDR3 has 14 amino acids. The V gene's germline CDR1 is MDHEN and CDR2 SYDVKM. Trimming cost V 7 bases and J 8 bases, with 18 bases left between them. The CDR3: CASTAPGGGHTIYF. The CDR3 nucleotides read TGTGCCAGCACCGCGCCCGGGGGGGGGCACACCATATATTTT.

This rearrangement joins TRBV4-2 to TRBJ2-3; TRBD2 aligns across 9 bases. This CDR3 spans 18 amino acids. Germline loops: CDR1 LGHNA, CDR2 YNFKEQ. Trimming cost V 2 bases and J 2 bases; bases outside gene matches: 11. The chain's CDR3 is CASSQLSVAGAVTDTQYF. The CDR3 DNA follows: TGTGCCAGCAGCCAATTATCGGTAGCGGGAGCGGTCACAGATACGCAGTATTTT.

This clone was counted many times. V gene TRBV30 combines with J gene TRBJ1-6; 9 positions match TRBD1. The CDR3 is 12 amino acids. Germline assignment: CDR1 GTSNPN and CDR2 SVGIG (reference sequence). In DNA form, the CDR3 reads TGTCCGGGACAGGGAGAAAATTCACCCCTCCACTTT. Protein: CPGQGENSPLHF.

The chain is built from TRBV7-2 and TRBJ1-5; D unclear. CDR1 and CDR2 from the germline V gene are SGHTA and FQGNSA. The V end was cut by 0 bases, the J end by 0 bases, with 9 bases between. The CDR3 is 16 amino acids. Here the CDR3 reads CASSLAPVYSNQPQHF. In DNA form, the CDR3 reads TGTGCCAGCAGCTTAGCGCCGGTCTATAGCAATCAGCCCCAGCATTTT.

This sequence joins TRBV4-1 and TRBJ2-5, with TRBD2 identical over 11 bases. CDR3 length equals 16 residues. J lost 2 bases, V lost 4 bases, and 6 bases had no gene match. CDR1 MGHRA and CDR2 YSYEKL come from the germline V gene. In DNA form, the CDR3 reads TGCGCCAGCAGCCCCAGGGGACTAGCGGAACAAGAGACCCAGTACTTC. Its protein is CASSPRGLAEQETQYF.

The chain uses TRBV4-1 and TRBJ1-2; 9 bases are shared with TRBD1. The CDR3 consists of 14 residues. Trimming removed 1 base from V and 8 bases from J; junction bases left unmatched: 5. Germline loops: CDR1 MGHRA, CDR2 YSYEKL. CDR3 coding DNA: TGCGCCAGCAGCCAAGTCCCGGACAGGGGAGGCTACACCTTC. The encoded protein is CASSQVPDRGGYTF.

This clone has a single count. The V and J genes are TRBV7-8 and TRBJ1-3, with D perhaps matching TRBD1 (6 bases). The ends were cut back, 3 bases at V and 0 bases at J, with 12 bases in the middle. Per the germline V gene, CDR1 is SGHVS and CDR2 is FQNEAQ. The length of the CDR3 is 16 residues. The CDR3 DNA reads TGTGCCAGCAGCTTCCGGACAGTTTCCTCTGGAAACACCATATATTTT. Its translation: CASSFRTVSSGNTIYF.

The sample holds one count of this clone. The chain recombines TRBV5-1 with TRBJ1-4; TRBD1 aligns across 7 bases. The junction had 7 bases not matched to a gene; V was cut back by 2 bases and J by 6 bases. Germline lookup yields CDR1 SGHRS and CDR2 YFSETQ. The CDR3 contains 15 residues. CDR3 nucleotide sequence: TGCGCCAGCAGCTTTTCCCGGACAGGAGATGAAAAACTGTTTTTT. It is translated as CASSFSRTGDEKLFF.

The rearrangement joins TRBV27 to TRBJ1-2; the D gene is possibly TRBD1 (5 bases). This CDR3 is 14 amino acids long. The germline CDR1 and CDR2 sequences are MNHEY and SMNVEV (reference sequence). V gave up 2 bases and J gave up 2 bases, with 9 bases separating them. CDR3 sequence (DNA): TGTGCCAGCAGTTTAAGCAGGGTAAACTATGGCTACACCTTC. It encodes CASSLSRVNYGYTF.

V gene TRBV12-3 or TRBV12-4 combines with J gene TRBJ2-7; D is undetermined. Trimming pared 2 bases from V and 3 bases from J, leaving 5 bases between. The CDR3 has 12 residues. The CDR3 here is CASSLNNYEQYF. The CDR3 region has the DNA TGTGCCAGCAGTTTAAACAACTACGAGCAGTACTTC.

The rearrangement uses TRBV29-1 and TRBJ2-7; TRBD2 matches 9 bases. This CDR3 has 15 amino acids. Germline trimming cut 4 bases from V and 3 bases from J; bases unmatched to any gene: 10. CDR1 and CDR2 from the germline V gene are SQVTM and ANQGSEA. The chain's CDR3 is CSVGGWTSANYEQYF. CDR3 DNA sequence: TGCAGCGTTGGGGGATGGACTAGCGCAAACTACGAGCAGTACTTC.